This T cell receptor (beta chain) was captured by sequencing in a study of identifying expanded T cells in peripheral blood. General study points: Roughly two-week clone count variance significantly increased as total template count grew.

The CDR3 contains 16 residues. Germline-derived CDR1 and CDR2 are SGHDN and FVKESK. Trimming shortened V by 0 bases and J by 4 bases, and 13 bases separated the two germline ends. This clone was detected once. What it binds is unknown. Healthy donors had no documented immune events, such as infections, while sampled. Profiling relied on immunoSEQ multiplex PCR, and the TCRdb table lists in-frame clones only, not all of them. Seen here are 90,000 to 100,000 clones, 88% observed once, and the top ten hold approximately 5%. The source material was blood. The J gene is TRBJ1-3, the V gene TRBV14; D is uncertain. This TCR derives from a person aged 18 to 70 in good health. The CDR3 protein is CASSQDWVRSGNTIYF. For the CDR3, the DNA is TGTGCCAGCAGCCAAGATTGGGTGAGGTCCGGAAACACCATATATTTT.